The table lists the clone carrying this T cell receptor beta chain with a count of one. This record comes from a study of blood T cell repertoires in COVID-19. The wider study: Samples representing acute and convalescent COVID-19 were sourced from the United States, Italy and Spain.

Those enrolled, adults aged roughly 18 to 89 years, came from under 25 US areas. Self-reported history from a screening survey and questionnaire set each donor's cohort. In germline, CDR1 is SEHNR, CDR2 FQNEAQ (reference sequence). The V gene lost 5 bases and the J gene lost 6 bases, with 16 bases spanning the gap. CDR3 length equals 14 residues. Original data processing: Amplification of reference gene primers was used by the study to estimate nucleated cell counts. Using immunoSEQ multiplex PCR, the repertoire was profiled, and TCRdb retains in-frame clones only, with some absent. V and J calls plus clone size are reproduced from that table; the DNA served to infer D and trimming. The sample yields 95,000 to 150,000 clones, 84% seen once.

The origin of this receptor is a woman aged 25 to 39 who had recovered from COVID-19. The specimen was PBMCs or T cells enriched from blood (not recorded which). The V and J genes are TRBV7-9 and TRBJ1-1; maybe TRBD1 (5 bases). The CDR3 region has the DNA TGTGCCAGCAGCCCCCGTGACCGGGGGGCTGAAGCTTTCTTT. Translated, it gives CASSPRDRGAEAFF.